The text below deals with one TCR beta chain. This specimen belongs to a study of CD8 T cells in Susac syndrome. Reverse transcription of about 0.5 to 1 ug RNA was carried out with random hexamers. Via MiXCR, TCRdb re-called the immunoSEQ multiplex PCR reads, giving one row per CDR3 protein. The sample has some 130,000 distinct CDR3 sequences, around nine tenths seen once. The CDR3 consists of 13 residues. CDR1 SGHAT and CDR2 FQNNGV come from the germline V gene. The V end was cut by 5 bases, the J end by 2 bases, with 6 bases between. V is TRBV11-2 and J is TRBJ2-2, with D hard to call. Sequenced sample: CD8+ T cells from PBMCs. The sequence was collected from a human donor with multiple sclerosis. CDR3 amino acids: CASSLQNTGELFF. Written as DNA, the CDR3 is TGTGCCAGCAGCCTGCAAAACACCGGGGAGCTGTTTTTT.